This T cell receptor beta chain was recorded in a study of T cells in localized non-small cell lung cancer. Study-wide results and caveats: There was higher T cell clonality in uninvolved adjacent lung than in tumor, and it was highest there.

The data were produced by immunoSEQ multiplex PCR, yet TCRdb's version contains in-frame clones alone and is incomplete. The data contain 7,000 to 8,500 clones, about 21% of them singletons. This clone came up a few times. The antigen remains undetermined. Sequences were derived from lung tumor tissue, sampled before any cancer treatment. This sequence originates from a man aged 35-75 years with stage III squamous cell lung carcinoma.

CDR3 protein: CASSPTTTGELFF. DNA of the CDR3: TGTGCCAGTAGCCCGACTACCACCGGGGAGCTGTTTTTT. The J gene is TRBJ2-2, the V gene TRBV19, with D perhaps matching TRBD2 (5 bases). CDR1 is LNHDA and CDR2 is SQIVND in the germline V gene (reference sequence). CDR3 size: 13 residues. The ends were cut back, 6 bases at V and 4 bases at J, with 9 bases in the middle.